Each of the 13 T cell receptor beta chains below was sequenced from the same sample in a study of identical twins. TCRdb re-analysed the 5' RACE reads in MiXCR, keeping a single row per CDR3 protein. This table has about 520,000 distinct CDR3 sequences, roughly a fifth appearing once. The same data also contributed to another study, on T cells expressing NK-cell markers.

Sequenced input: CD4+ T cells sorted from blood. These receptors all stem from a woman aged 18-35 years in good health.

This clonotype has a handful of counts. The J gene is TRBJ2-7, the V gene TRBV5-1; D could derive from TRBD1 or TRBD2 (5 bases each). CDR3 length: 16 residues. Germline CDR1 SGHRS, CDR2 YFSETQ. Trimming stripped 0 bases from V and 5 bases from J, with 18 bases between. The CDR3 spells CASSLVGTDLVDEQYF. The CDR3 DNA reads as TGCGCCAGCAGCTTGGTTGGGACCGACTTGGTTGACGAGCAGTACTTC.

This CDR3 reads CSARVTARDGYTF. In nucleotides, the CDR3 is TGCAGTGCTAGAGTGACGGCTCGCGATGGCTACACCTTC. The V and J genes are TRBV20-1 and TRBJ1-2; no clear D gene. The germline V gene encodes CDR1 DFQATT and CDR2 SNEGSKA (reference sequence). The CDR3 sequence is 13 residues long. Trimming cost V 1 base and J 6 bases, with 12 bases left between them.

The rearrangement uses TRBV5-1 and TRBJ2-2, with 7 bases lining up with TRBD2. Trimming removed 1 base from V and 0 bases from J; junction bases left unmatched: 12. The length of the CDR3 is 19 residues. Germline assignment: CDR1 SGHRS and CDR2 YFSETQ. The CDR3 reads CASSLNSGLIMANTGELFF. The CDR3 coding sequence is TGCGCCAGCAGCTTGAATAGCGGGCTTATAATGGCGAACACCGGGGAGCTGTTTTTT.

The V and J genes are TRBV5-1 and TRBJ2-7; TRBD1 is a possible D gene (6 bases). Germline lookup yields CDR1 SGHRS and CDR2 YFSETQ. The V gene lost 7 bases and the J gene lost 3 bases, with 14 bases spanning the gap. The length of the CDR3 is 13 residues. The CDR3 coding sequence is TGCGCCAGCCGGGACATAAGGGTCTACGAGCAGTACTTC. It is translated as CASRDIRVYEQYF.

This clonotype came up a few times. The chain carries TRBV5-1 and TRBJ1-2, with D perhaps matching TRBD1 (5 bases). V shed 4 bases and J shed 4 bases, with 11 bases lying between them. The CDR3 has 13 residues. Germline V CDR1 and CDR2: SGHRS, YFSETQ. CDR3 nucleotides: TGCGCCAGCAGCCCCGGACATGTCTATGGCTACACCTTC. Protein: CASSPGHVYGYTF.

This clonotype was observed a few times. The rearrangement joins TRBV7-7 to TRBJ2-3, with 8 bases lining up with TRBD2. From germline, CDR1 is SSHAT and CDR2 FNYEAQ (reference sequence). The CDR3 runs 11 residues. CDR3 loop: CASESGGTQYF. The CDR3 bases are TGTGCTAGCGAGTCGGGAGGGACGCAGTATTTT.

The chain couples TRBV2 to TRBJ2-5; possible D gene TRBD1, 6 bases. Germline loops: CDR1 SNHLY, CDR2 FYNNEI. The CDR3 runs to 14 residues. The V gene lost 1 base and the J gene lost 2 bases, with 8 bases spanning the gap. CDR3 region: CASSEVDRQETQYF. The CDR3 DNA sequence: TGTGCCAGCAGTGAAGTTGACAGGCAAGAGACCCAGTACTTC.

The chain carries TRBV4-1 and TRBJ1-1; 9 bases map to TRBD1. Trimming took 5 bases from V and 1 from J; bases not matched to a gene: 5. The CDR3 has 15 amino acids. CDR1 and CDR2 from the germline V gene are MGHRA and YSYEKL. The CDR3 bases are TGCGCCAGCAGCTACGGACAGGGGACGAACACTGAAGCTTTCTTT. Translation gives CASSYGQGTNTEAFF.

V is TRBV10-3 and J is TRBJ2-7; 7 bases are a match to TRBD2. This CDR3 is 14 amino acids long. J lost 3 bases, V lost 3 bases, and 5 bases had no gene match. Germline CDR1 is ENHRY and CDR2 is SYGVKD. The CDR3 bases are TGTGCCATCAGTGAAACTAGCGCTAACTACGAGCAGTACTTC. Protein product: CAISETSANYEQYF.

The gene calls are TRBV9 and TRBJ1-2, with D possibly being TRBD1 (5 bases). CDR3 length equals 13 residues. The germline V gene encodes CDR1 SGDLS and CDR2 YYNGEE. The V gene lost 6 bases and the J gene lost 5 bases, with 14 bases spanning the gap. The CDR3 DNA reads as TGTGCCAGCACCTACCGGGGCGGTTATGGCTACACCTTC. Protein: CASTYRGGYGYTF.

This clonotype was recorded a few times. The DNA of the CDR3 is TGTGCCAGCAGTGCCAAGCCCTTAAATCAGCCCCAGCATTTT. Translation: CASSAKPLNQPQHF. This rearrangement joins TRBV6-1 to TRBJ1-5; D remains ambiguous. V was cut by 4 bases and J by 4 bases, with 11 bases left in between. Germline loops: CDR1 MNHNS, CDR2 SASEGT. This CDR3 is built from 14 residues.

This clonotype was picked up a small number of times. The chain couples TRBV5-1 to TRBJ2-3; D unresolved. Germline V gene data show CDR1 as SGHRS and CDR2 as YFSETQ. V lost 4 bases to trimming and J lost 4 bases, with 13 bases between them. This CDR3 has 14 residues. The CDR3 region is CASSVSASSDTQYF. The CDR3, as DNA: TGCGCCAGCAGCGTTTCTGCCAGCTCAGATACGCAGTATTTT.

The rearrangement joins TRBV5-1 to TRBJ2-5; the D gene is possibly TRBD2 (5 bases). The CDR3 spans 14 residues. V was clipped by 3 bases and J by 5 bases, with 14 bases between them. Germline-derived CDR1 and CDR2 are SGHRS and YFSETQ. The CDR3 protein is CASSSGITLETQYF. CDR3 nucleotides: TGCGCCAGCAGCTCCGGGATCACCTTGGAGACCCAGTACTTC.